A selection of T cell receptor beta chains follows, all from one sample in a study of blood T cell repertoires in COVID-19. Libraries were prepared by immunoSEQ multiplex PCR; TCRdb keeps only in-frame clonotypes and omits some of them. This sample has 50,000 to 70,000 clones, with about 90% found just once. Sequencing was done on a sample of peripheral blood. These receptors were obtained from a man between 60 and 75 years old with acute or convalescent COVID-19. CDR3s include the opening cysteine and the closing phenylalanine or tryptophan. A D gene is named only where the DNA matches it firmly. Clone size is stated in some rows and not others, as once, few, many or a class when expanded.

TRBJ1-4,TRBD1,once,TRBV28,TGTGCCAGCAGCCATTCGGGAGGGGGCGAGGATGAAAAACTGTTTTTT,CASSHSGGGEDEKLFF
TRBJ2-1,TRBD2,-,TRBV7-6,TGTGCCAGCAGCTTAAGGCAGCGGGAGGGCCAGGAGAATGAGCAGTTCTTC,CASSLRQREGQENEQFF
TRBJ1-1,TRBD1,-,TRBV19,TGTGCCAGCCCCGGGACCGGAGGGGGCCCTGAAGCTTTCTTT,CASPGTGGGPEAFF
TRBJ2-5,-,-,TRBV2,TGTGCCAGCAGGAGGGCCCAAGAGACCCAGTACTTC,CASRRAQETQYF
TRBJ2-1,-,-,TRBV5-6,TGTGCCAGCAGCTGGGACTCCCGAACTTTATCCTACAATGAGCAGTTCTTC,CASSWDSRTLSYNEQFF
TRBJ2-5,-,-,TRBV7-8,TGTGCCAGCAGCTTACTACAGAGAGAGACCCAGTACTTC,CASSLLQRETQYF
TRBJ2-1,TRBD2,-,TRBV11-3,TGTGCCAGCAGCCCACTAGCGGGAGGGTACAATGAGCAGTTCTTC,CASSPLAGGYNEQFF
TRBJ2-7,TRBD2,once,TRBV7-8,TGTGCCAGCAGCTCCGGGAGGGGGAGCGGGGAGCAGTACTTC,CASSSGRGSGEQYF
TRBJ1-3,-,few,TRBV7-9,TGTGCCAGCAGCCGCCTAGGGGCTCCTGGAAACACCATATATTTT,CASSRLGAPGNTIYF
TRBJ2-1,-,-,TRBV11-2,TGTGCCAGCAGCTTAGCGGGTAGCTACAATGAGCAGTTCTTC,CASSLAGSYNEQFF
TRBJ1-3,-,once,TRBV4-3,TGCGCCAGCAGCCAAGGTCTGGACAGCCTCTCTGGAAACACCATATATTTT,CASSQGLDSLSGNTIYF
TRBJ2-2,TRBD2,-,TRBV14,TGTGCCAGCAGCCGGAGACACCTAGGACTAGCGGGTTACACCGGGGAGCTGTTTTTT,CASSRRHLGLAGYTGELFF
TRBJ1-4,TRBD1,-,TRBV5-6,TGTGCCAGCAGCTTTGTCGGACCAATCAGGGGGGAAAAACTGTTTTTT,CASSFVGPIRGEKLFF
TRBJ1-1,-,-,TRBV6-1,TGTGCCAGCAGTGAAGGTATGAACACTGAAGCTTTCTTT,CASSEGMNTEAFF
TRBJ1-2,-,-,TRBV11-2,TGTGCCAGCAGCGGTGGCAGAAACTATGGCTACACCTTC,CASSGGRNYGYTF
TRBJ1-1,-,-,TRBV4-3,TGCGCCAGCAGCCAAGATCTCGGGAGGGATGAAGCTTTCTTT,CASSQDLGRDEAFF
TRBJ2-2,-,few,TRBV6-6,TGTGCCAGCACCCCGGACGGGAAGACCACCGGGGAGCTGTTTTTT,CASTPDGKTTGELFF
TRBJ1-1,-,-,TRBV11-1,TGTGCCAGCCAGGAGAACACTGAAGCTTTCTTT,CASQENTEAFF
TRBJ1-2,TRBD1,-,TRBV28,TGTGCCAGCAGCCAAACTCGGGACAGGGAGTTAGGCTATGGCTACACCTTC,CASSQTRDRELGYGYTF
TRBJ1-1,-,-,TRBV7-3,TGTGCCAGCAGCTCAAGGAAGGAGGGTACTGAAGCTTTCTTT,CASSSRKEGTEAFF
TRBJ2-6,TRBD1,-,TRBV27,TGTGCCAGCAGTTCCCCGGACAGGGAGGTCCTGACTTTC,CASSSPDREVLTF